These 26 T cell receptor beta chains were sequenced from one sample in a study of blood T cell repertoires in COVID-19 (dated by TCRdb to 2018 to 2020). The library was produced with the immunoSEQ multiplex PCR assay. TCRdb's version of the immuneACCESS table is confined to in-frame rearrangements and falls short of the full clone set. An unresolved V gene accounts for under half of the shortfall where checked; the remainder is of unknown origin. In all, the sample holds some 130,000 clones, and around nine tenths of those were seen once. The top ten constitute roughly 5% of the sample. The sequencing sample was made of peripheral blood. The source is a man in his sixties with COVID-19, enrolled during active disease.

The V and J genes are TRBV12-3 or TRBV12-4 and TRBJ1-1; no clear D gene. The V gene lost 4 bases and the J gene lost 1 base, with 7 bases spanning the gap. This CDR3 region has 13 residues. CDR3 nucleotides: TGTGCCAGCAGTTCAACAGAGAACACTGAAGCTTTCTTT. Translated, it gives CASSSTENTEAFF.

This clone was counted only a few times. The chain is built from TRBV2 and TRBJ1-1; D gene unclear. The CDR3 is 13 amino acids. V was clipped by 7 bases and J by 1 base, with 10 bases between them. CDR1 and CDR2 from the germline V gene are SNHLY and FYNNEI. CDR3: CASIREQNTEAFF. The CDR3, as DNA: TGTGCCAGCATTCGGGAACAGAACACTGAAGCTTTCTTT. The full variable domain, with the rest looked up from reference TRBV2 and TRBJ1-1, is EPEVTQTPSHQVTQMGQEVILRCVPISNHLYFYWYRQILGQKVEFLVSFYNNEISEKSEIFDDQFSVERPDGSNFTLKIRSTKLEDSAMYFCASIREQNTEAFFGQGTRLTVV.

The chain is built from TRBV24-1 and TRBJ2-3; TRBD1 matches 8 bases. Germline CDR1 and CDR2: KGHDR and SFDVKD. With 4 bases clipped from V and 9 bases from J, the junction kept 5 bases outside the gene matches. This CDR3 has 13 amino acids. In DNA, the CDR3 is TGTGCCACCAGTGACGCAGACAGGGGCACGCAGTATTTT. It translates to CATSDADRGTQYF.

Worth noting for this clone: At one end, the junction sequence differs from germline, possibly due to a read error. The chain recombines TRBV29-1 with TRBJ1-1; 9 nucleotides align to TRBD1. Germline V CDR1 and CDR2: SQVTM, ANQGSEA. The CDR3 contains 10 residues. CDR3 nucleotide sequence: TGCAGCGTCCCGGGACAGGGCGCCCCTTTT. Amino acids: CSVPGQGAPF. The variable domain in full, with the rest retrieved from reference TRBV29-1 and TRBJ1-1, is SAVISQKPSRDICQRGTSLTIQCQVDSQVTMMFWYRQQPGQSLTLIATANQGSEATYESGFVIDKFPISRPNLTFSTLTVSNMSPEDSSIYLCSVPGQGAPFGQGTRLTVV.

The chain has TRBV2 and TRBJ2-7; TRBD2 agrees at 12 bases. Germline V gene sequence: CDR1 SNHLY, CDR2 FYNNEI. This CDR3 is built from 14 residues. V lost 6 bases, J lost 5 bases, and 5 bases stayed unmatched. CDR3 amino acids: CASSRLAGAHEQYF. The CDR3 bases are TGTGCCAGCAGCCGACTAGCGGGAGCCCACGAGCAGTACTTC. Supplemented by reference TRBV2 and TRBJ2-7, the full variable domain reads EPEVTQTPSHQVTQMGQEVILRCVPISNHLYFYWYRQILGQKVEFLVSFYNNEISEKSEIFDDQFSVERPDGSNFTLKIRSTKLEDSAMYFCASSRLAGAHEQYFGPGTRLTVT.

The V call is TRBV28, the J call TRBJ2-7; 11 nucleotides match TRBD2. Trimming at V came to 6 bases and at J to 4 bases, leaving 8 bases not matched to a gene. Per germline, CDR1 MDHEN and CDR2 SYDVKM. The CDR3 length is 15 residues. The CDR3 DNA is TGTGCCAGCAGATTAGCGGGAGGGCCTGGTTACGAGCAGTACTTC. Translating gives CASRLAGGPGYEQYF.

The chain recombines TRBV28 with TRBJ1-2; TRBD1 matches at 7 bases. After removal of 4 bases from V and 4 bases from J, the junction contained 6 bases not matched to a gene. Germline V gene lookup returns CDR1 MDHEN and CDR2 SYDVKM. CDR3 size: 14 residues. CDR3 nucleotide sequence: TGTGCCAGCAGTTCACCGGGACAGACCTATGGCTACACCTTC. Translation gives CASSSPGQTYGYTF.

This sequence joins TRBV19 and TRBJ1-5, with 10 positions matching TRBD1. CDR3 length: 17 residues. Germline-derived CDR1 and CDR2 are LNHDA and SQIVND (reference sequence). Losses at the gene ends were 5 bases for V and 1 base for J; bases not matched to a gene: 8. The CDR3 here is CASSWGTGVSSNQPQHF. The CDR3 DNA reads TGTGCCAGTAGTTGGGGGACAGGGGTGAGCAGCAATCAGCCCCAGCATTTT.

This sequence joins TRBV10-1 and TRBJ2-1; D gene unclear. In germline, CDR1 is WNHNN, CDR2 SYGVQD (reference sequence). Trimming removed 2 bases at V and 5 bases at J, with 7 bases between. This CDR3 contains 13 residues. CDR3 loop: CASSEGQDNEQFF. DNA of the CDR3: TGCGCCAGCAGTGAGGGTCAGGACAATGAGCAGTTCTTC.

The V gene is TRBV7-9, the J gene TRBJ2-3, with a possible D match to TRBD1 (6 bases). This CDR3 is 14 amino acids long. The V end was cut by 1 base, the J end by 4 bases, with 9 bases between. CDR1 is SEHNR, CDR2 FQNEAQ, per germline (reference sequence). The DNA of the CDR3 is TGTGCCAGCAGCTTAGGCAGGGGCGCAGATACGCAGTATTTT. Translating it yields CASSLGRGADTQYF.

The CDR3 region has the DNA TGTGCCAGCAGTAGGGACTTCAACACCGGGGAGCTGTTTTTT. Translating it yields CASSRDFNTGELFF. The chain uses TRBV6-2 or TRBV6-3 and TRBJ2-2; possible D gene TRBD2, 6 bases. V was shortened by 5 bases and J by 2 bases, with 9 bases between the two germline ends. The germline gives CDR1 MNHEY, CDR2 SVGEGT. The CDR3 sequence is 14 residues long.

This rearrangement joins TRBV7-2 to TRBJ1-2; D unresolved. With 8 bases removed from V and 3 bases from J, the gap between germline ends came to 19 bases. Per germline, CDR1 SGHTA and CDR2 FQGNSA. This CDR3 has 15 residues. CDR3 bases: TGTGCCAGCTCCGCCGGGGAATATCGGGACTATGGCTACACCTTC. Protein sequence: CASSAGEYRDYGYTF.

This clone was detected only once. The CDR3 is CAFSSGQGLLYYGYTF. CDR3 nucleotide sequence: TGTGCCTTTAGTTCGGGACAGGGGTTGTTGTACTATGGCTACACCTTC. The V gene is TRBV30, the J gene TRBJ1-2, with 10 positions matching TRBD1. The germline V gene encodes CDR1 GTSNPN and CDR2 SVGIG (reference sequence). The V gene end was trimmed by 7 bases and the J gene end by 3 bases; junction bases not matched to a gene: 14. This CDR3 contains 16 residues.

J is TRBJ2-4 and V is TRBV28; 7 positions agree with TRBD2. The CDR3 is 16 residues long. CDR1 and CDR2 from the germline V gene are MDHEN and SYDVKM. V was pared by 6 bases and J by 0 bases, with 8 bases of the junction left unmatched. The CDR3 protein is CASSRGDKLAKNIQYF. In nucleotides, the CDR3 is TGTGCCAGCAGCCGGGGGGATAAATTAGCCAAAAACATTCAGTACTTC.

The rearrangement joins TRBV6-6 to TRBJ1-1, with 10 bases identical to TRBD1. Germline V CDR1 and CDR2: MNHNY, SVGAGI (reference sequence). With V trimmed by 0 bases and J by 7 bases, 8 bases remained unmatched. The CDR3 runs 16 residues. CDR3: CASSYSSTGGGGEAFF. The CDR3 DNA is TGTGCCAGCAGTTACTCGTCGACAGGGGGCGGTGGTGAAGCTTTCTTT.

This chain joins TRBV29-1 and TRBJ2-3; 11 bases fit TRBD2. Germline assignment: CDR1 SQVTM and CDR2 ANQGSEA. This CDR3 has 15 residues. Trimming removed 4 bases from V and 6 bases from J; junction bases left unmatched: 9. The CDR3 loop is CSVGASGRTRDTQYF. In nucleotides, the CDR3 is TGCAGCGTTGGCGCTAGCGGGAGGACGCGGGATACGCAGTATTTT.

The chain couples TRBV2 to TRBJ2-2, with 7 bases lining up with TRBD1. V lost 3 bases, J lost 4 bases, and 8 bases stayed unmatched. CDR3 length: 16 residues. Germline lookup yields CDR1 SNHLY and CDR2 FYNNEI. The CDR3 sequence: CASSDGATGATGELFF. The CDR3 DNA is TGTGCCAGCAGTGATGGGGCAACAGGGGCCACCGGGGAGCTGTTTTTT.

This clone was seen a single time. The chain is built from TRBV6-5 and TRBJ1-1, with no clear D. V lost 6 bases and J lost 1, with 9 bases in between. The germline V gene encodes CDR1 MNHEY and CDR2 SVGAGI. The CDR3 is 13 residues long. CDR3 protein: CASRVHRNTEAFF. The CDR3 nucleotides read TGTGCCAGCAGAGTCCACAGGAACACTGAAGCTTTCTTT.

This clone came up once. V usage is TRBV9 and J usage is TRBJ2-1, with 7 positions matching TRBD1. With V trimmed by 3 bases and J by 8 bases, 14 bases remained unmatched. Germline CDR1 and CDR2: SGDLS and YYNGEE. The CDR3 spans 16 residues. In DNA, the CDR3 is TGTGCCAGCAGCGCGGTCCGGGACAGCCCTACAGATGAGCAGTTCTTC. This gives the protein CASSAVRDSPTDEQFF.

This chain links TRBV5-5 with TRBJ1-4; a weak D match, TRBD1 (5 bases). This CDR3 spans 15 amino acids. With 4 bases removed from V and 4 bases from J, the gap between germline ends came to 14 bases. CDR1 is SGHKS and CDR2 is YYEKEE in the germline V gene (reference sequence). The CDR3 nucleotides are TGTGCCAGCAGCCACCCGGGACTGAATAATGAAAAACTGTTTTTT. This translates into CASSHPGLNNEKLFF. The complete variable domain, with remaining parts taken from reference TRBV5-5 and TRBJ1-4, reads DAGVTQSPTHLIKTRGQQVTLRCSPISGHKSVSWYQQVLGQGPQFIFQYYEKEERGRGNFPDRFSARQFPNYSSELNVNALLLGDSALYLCASSHPGLNNEKLFFGSGTQLSVL.

V usage is TRBV4-3 and J usage is TRBJ2-3; maybe TRBD1 (5 bases). This CDR3 has 16 amino acids. Trimming pared 0 bases from V and 0 bases from J, leaving 10 bases between. Germline V lookup: CDR1 LGHNA, CDR2 YSLEER. In DNA form, the CDR3 reads TGCGCCAGCAGCCAAGATCAGGGCCCAAGCACAGATACGCAGTATTTT. Its protein is CASSQDQGPSTDTQYF.

The chain links TRBV2 to TRBJ2-7, with 7 positions matching TRBD2. There are 14 residues in the CDR3. The trim removed 7 bases at V and 4 bases at J, leaving 10 bases unmatched. Germline CDR1 is SNHLY and CDR2 is FYNNEI. In nucleotides, the CDR3 is TGTGCCAGCAATCGGGGGGAAGACTTATACGAGCAGTACTTC. It specifies CASNRGEDLYEQYF.

V is TRBV5-4 and J is TRBJ2-2, with 7 bases that match TRBD2. The CDR3 is 15 amino acids. V trimming: 3 bases; J trimming: 4 bases; junction bases outside the gene matches: 6. CDR1 is SGHNT, CDR2 YYREEE, per germline (reference sequence). Here the CDR3 DNA reads TGTGCCAGCAGCTCCCCCCGCGGGGGCACCGGGGAGCTGTTTTTT. Amino acid sequence: CASSSPRGGTGELFF.

The rearrangement uses TRBV4-1 and TRBJ2-2; weak D call: TRBD1 (6 bases). The CDR3 loop spans 15 amino acids. CDR1 and CDR2 from the germline V gene are MGHRA and YSYEKL. Trimming stripped 2 bases from V and 4 bases from J, with 11 bases between. DNA for the CDR3: TGCGCCAGCAGCCAACCGGGACACAGCACCGGGGAGCTGTTTTTT. Amino acid sequence: CASSQPGHSTGELFF.

V is TRBV12-3 or TRBV12-4 and J is TRBJ2-1; the match to TRBD1 covers 10 bases. The ends lost 5 bases at V and 8 bases at J; junction bases unmatched: 3. This CDR3 spans 13 amino acids. In nucleotides, the CDR3 is TGTGCCAGCAGTGCCGGGACAGGGGATGAGCAGTTCTTC. This translates into CASSAGTGDEQFF.

J is TRBJ1-6 and V is TRBV3-1 (or the pseudogene TRBV3-2); D is perhaps TRBD1 (6 bases). The CDR3 totals 15 residues. Trimming removed 3 bases from V and 10 bases from J, with 16 bases in between. The V gene's germline CDR1 is LGHDT and CDR2 YNNKEL (reference sequence). CDR3 sequence (DNA): TGTGCCAGCAGCCATGGACAGTTCGCGGGCTCACCCCTCCACTTT. Its translation is CASSHGQFAGSPLHF.